Presented here are 6 T cell receptor beta chains from one specimen sequenced in a study of shared clonotypes between healthy human individuals. Clones were read by immunoSEQ multiplex PCR, and TCRdb kept only the in-frame ones, dropping some. The sample holds about a million clones, under 80% seen once. The specimen was memory CD4+ T cells sorted from blood. Subset of the sample: CD45RA-negative fraction. These receptor sequences come from a man between 18 and 29 years old in good health.

The chain employs TRBV19 and TRBJ1-1; possibly TRBD1 for D (5 bases). Germline loops: CDR1 LNHDA, CDR2 SQIVND (reference sequence). CDR3 size: 13 residues. The V and J ends lost 7 bases and 5 bases respectively, with 14 bases between them. Here the CDR3 DNA reads TGTGCCAGTAATGAGGGGAAGGTGACTGAAGCTTTCTTT. Translated: CASNEGKVTEAFF.

The gene calls are TRBV6-6 and TRBJ2-5; D uncertain. Trimming left V 6 bases short and J 5 bases short, with 10 bases between. Germline CDR1 and CDR2: MNHNY and SVGAGI (reference sequence). The length of the CDR3 is 12 residues. CDR3 loop: CASSRIYETQYF. The CDR3 nucleotides read TGTGCCAGCAGCCGGATTTATGAGACCCAGTACTTC.

The CDR3 DNA reads TGTGCCAGCAATATACCTAGCGGGTACGAGCAGTACTTC. Residues: CASNIPSGYEQYF. V gene TRBV2 combines with J gene TRBJ2-7, with TRBD2 matching over 8 bases. Germline CDR1 and CDR2: SNHLY and FYNNEI. V was pared by 7 bases and J by 4 bases, with 6 bases of the junction left unmatched. This CDR3 spans 13 amino acids.

The V and J genes are TRBV10-3 and TRBJ2-7; 9 bases map to TRBD1. With 6 bases clipped from V and 5 bases from J, the junction kept 11 bases outside the gene matches. The CDR3 runs 15 residues. Germline CDR1 is ENHRY and CDR2 is SYGVKD. The CDR3 coding sequence is TGTGCCATCAGCGTTACAGGGGGCCGCGGGAACGAGCAGTACTTC. Translating it yields CAISVTGGRGNEQYF.

This chain joins TRBV14 and TRBJ2-1; D not resolved. The CDR3 is made up of 14 amino acids. Germline V gene data show CDR1 as SGHDN and CDR2 as FVKESK. Trimming took off 0 bases at V and 6 bases at J, with 9 bases between the two ends. The CDR3, as DNA: TGTGCCAGCAGCCAAGATGCGCCAAGCAATGAGCAGTTCTTC. Its protein product is CASSQDAPSNEQFF.

The chain joins TRBV7-2 to TRBJ2-5, with TRBD2 as a possible D gene (7 bases). Germline loops: CDR1 SGHTA, CDR2 FQGNSA. V gave up 4 bases and J gave up 4 bases, with 16 bases separating them. CDR3 length: 15 residues. The CDR3 is CASSSPGRGGETQYF. The CDR3 DNA reads as TGTGCCAGCAGCTCGCCGGGAAGGGGGGGAGAGACCCAGTACTTC.